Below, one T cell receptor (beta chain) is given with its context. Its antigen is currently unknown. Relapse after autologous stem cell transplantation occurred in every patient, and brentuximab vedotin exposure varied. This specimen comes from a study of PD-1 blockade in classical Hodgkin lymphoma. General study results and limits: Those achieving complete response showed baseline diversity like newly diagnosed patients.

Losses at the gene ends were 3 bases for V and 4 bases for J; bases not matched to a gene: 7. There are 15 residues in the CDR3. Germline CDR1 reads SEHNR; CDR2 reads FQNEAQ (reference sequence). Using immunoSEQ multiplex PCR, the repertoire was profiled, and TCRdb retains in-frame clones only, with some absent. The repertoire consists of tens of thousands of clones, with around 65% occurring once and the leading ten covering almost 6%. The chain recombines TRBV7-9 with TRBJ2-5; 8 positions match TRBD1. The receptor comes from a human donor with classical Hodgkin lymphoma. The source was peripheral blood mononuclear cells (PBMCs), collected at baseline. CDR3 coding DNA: TGTGCCAGCAGCTTCCAGGGGGCTGGGGGAGAGACCCAGTACTTC. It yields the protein CASSFQGAGGETQYF.